Below, one TCR beta chain is given with its context. Original processing methods: How many nucleated cells were present was estimated from reference gene primer amplification. Sequencing used immunoSEQ multiplex PCR; TCRdb keeps in-frame clones, though not all of them. D and trimming were read from the DNA, whereas the V and J calls and clone size are those reported in that table. The sample shows about 140,000 clones, more than 65% of them seen only once. This entry belongs to a study of blood T cell repertoires in COVID-19. The overall study: Some COVID-19 samples were acute and others convalescent; all came from the United States, Italy and Spain. Sources were T cells, B-cell-depleted T cells, or PBMCs; the material itself was cDNA or gDNA.

This CDR3 has 12 amino acids. Trimming took 4 bases from V and 9 from J; bases not matched to a gene: 0. CDR1 and CDR2 from the germline V gene are SGHRS and YFSETQ. The V and J genes are TRBV5-1 and TRBJ2-1, with 11 bases identical to TRBD1. The sequence came from a human donor in a cohort sampled during active COVID-19. The sequenced material came from peripheral blood. The CDR3 nucleotides read TGCGCCAGCAGCGGACAGGGGGCTGAGCAGTTCTTC. Translated, it gives CASSGQGAEQFF.